Below are 9 T cell receptor beta chains sequenced from a single sample in a study of blood T cell repertoires in COVID-19. Method: immunoSEQ multiplex PCR; TCRdb's copy keeps in-frame clones and lacks some. Of roughly 200,000 clones in the sample, around 88% were seen once. Sequenced material: PBMCs or T cells enriched from blood (not recorded which). Source of these receptors: a woman aged 25 to 45 who had recovered from COVID-19.

This rearrangement joins TRBV11-3 to TRBJ1-1, with D tentatively TRBD1 (5 bases). V shed 0 bases and J shed 8 bases, with 13 bases lying between them. This CDR3 has 14 amino acids. In germline, CDR1 is SGHNT, CDR2 YENEEA. The DNA for the CDR3 is TGTGCCAGCAGCTTAGATTATCTAGGGGCCGAAGCTTTCTTT. It specifies CASSLDYLGAEAFF.

In DNA form, the CDR3 reads TGTGCCAGCAGCTTAAGGGCTAGCGGGAGAGTGGATGAGCAGTTCTTC. This gives the protein CASSLRASGRVDEQFF. The chain joins TRBV7-3 to TRBJ2-1, with TRBD2 identical over 10 bases. Per the germline V gene, CDR1 is SGHTA and CDR2 is FQGTGA. The CDR3 extends over 16 amino acids. The V gene end was trimmed by 1 base and the J gene end by 8 bases; junction bases not matched to a gene: 8.

J is TRBJ2-7 and V is TRBV2; 11 bases are shared with TRBD1. The V segment lost 8 bases and the J segment 4 bases; nucleotides outside the gene matches: 7. The CDR3 runs 14 residues. Germline V lookup: CDR1 SNHLY, CDR2 FYNNEI. This chain's CDR3 is CASHRDRGLYEQYF. The CDR3 region has the DNA TGTGCCAGCCATAGGGACAGGGGGTTGTACGAGCAGTACTTC.

This clone has only a few counts. V gene TRBV24-1 combines with J gene TRBJ2-5; 13 bases fit TRBD2. Looked up from germline, CDR1 is KGHDR and CDR2 is SFDVKD. The CDR3 is made up of 18 amino acids. The trim removed 2 bases at V and 3 bases at J, leaving 8 bases unmatched. CDR3 loop: CATSDSLAGGPSKETQYF. CDR3 bases: TGTGCCACCAGTGATTCACTAGCGGGAGGGCCCAGTAAAGAGACCCAGTACTTC.

In nucleotides, the CDR3 is TGTGCCAGCAGCTTGGGACAGGTCGGGAATGAGCAGTTCTTC. Translated: CASSLGQVGNEQFF. V and J are TRBV7-3 and TRBJ2-1; 8 bases agree with TRBD1. The V segment lost 3 bases and the J segment 7 bases; nucleotides outside the gene matches: 5. The germline gives CDR1 SGHTA, CDR2 FQGTGA. The CDR3 contains 14 residues.

This clone was seen a single time. This chain links TRBV6-5 with TRBJ2-7; tentative D call: TRBD2 (5 bases). CDR1 is MNHEY, CDR2 SVGAGI, per germline. Trimming pared 4 bases from V and 5 bases from J, leaving 6 bases between. The CDR3 length is 11 residues. In DNA form, the CDR3 reads TGTGCCAGCAGTTCCGGGAACGAGCAGTACTTC. Translating gives CASSSGNEQYF.

This clone was counted once. The rearrangement joins TRBV7-9 to TRBJ2-1; 8 nucleotides agree with TRBD1. Germline assignment: CDR1 SEHNR and CDR2 FQNEAQ (reference sequence). This CDR3 region has 17 residues. V shed 4 bases and J 4 bases; nucleotides not matched to a gene: 12. CDR3 region: CASSSTQAGQVYNEQFF. The CDR3 DNA sequence: TGTGCCAGCAGCTCCACCCAGGCGGGACAGGTATACAATGAGCAGTTCTTC.

This chain links TRBV4-2 with TRBJ2-7, with 7 bases lining up with TRBD1. Trimming at V came to 5 bases and at J to 6 bases, leaving 7 bases not matched to a gene. The CDR3 length is 13 residues. Germline assignment: CDR1 LGHNA and CDR2 YNFKEQ. The CDR3 loop is CASSFRPGGEQYF. In nucleotides, the CDR3 is TGTGCCAGCAGCTTTCGACCAGGGGGCGAGCAGTACTTC.

The V gene is TRBV20-1, the J gene TRBJ2-5; possible D gene TRBD2, 6 bases. Per germline, CDR1 DFQATT and CDR2 SNEGSKA (reference sequence). This CDR3 has 14 residues. V shed 3 bases and J shed 5 bases, with 16 bases lying between them. CDR3 sequence: CSASQRATWETQYF. CDR3 DNA sequence: TGCAGTGCTAGTCAGCGGGCTACGTGGGAGACCCAGTACTTC.